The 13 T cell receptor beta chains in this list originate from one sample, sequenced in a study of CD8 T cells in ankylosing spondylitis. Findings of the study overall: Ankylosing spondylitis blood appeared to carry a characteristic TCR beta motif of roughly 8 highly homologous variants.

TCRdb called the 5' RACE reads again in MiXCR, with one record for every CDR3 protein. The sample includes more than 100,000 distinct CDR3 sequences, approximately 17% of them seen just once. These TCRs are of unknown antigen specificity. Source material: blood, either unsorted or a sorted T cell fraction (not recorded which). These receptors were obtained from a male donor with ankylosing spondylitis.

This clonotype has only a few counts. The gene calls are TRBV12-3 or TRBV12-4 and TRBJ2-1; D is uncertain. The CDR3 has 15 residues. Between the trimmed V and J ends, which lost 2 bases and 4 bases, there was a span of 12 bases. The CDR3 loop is CASSLPPERYNEQFF. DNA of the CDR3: TGTGCCAGCAGTTTACCTCCGGAGAGATACAATGAGCAGTTCTTC.

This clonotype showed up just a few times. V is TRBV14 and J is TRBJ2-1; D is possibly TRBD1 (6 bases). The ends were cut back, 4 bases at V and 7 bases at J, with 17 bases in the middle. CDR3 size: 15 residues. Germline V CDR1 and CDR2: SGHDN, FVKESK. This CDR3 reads CASSPIGTWVNEQFF. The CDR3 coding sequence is TGTGCCAGCAGCCCCATCGGGACATGGGTTAATGAGCAGTTCTTC.

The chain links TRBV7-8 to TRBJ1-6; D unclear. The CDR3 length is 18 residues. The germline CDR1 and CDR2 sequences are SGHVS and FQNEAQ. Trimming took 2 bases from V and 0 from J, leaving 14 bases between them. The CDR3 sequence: CASSLTAPTSSYNSPLHF. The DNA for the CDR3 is TGTGCCAGCAGCTTAACCGCTCCCACGAGCTCCTATAATTCACCCCTCCACTTT.

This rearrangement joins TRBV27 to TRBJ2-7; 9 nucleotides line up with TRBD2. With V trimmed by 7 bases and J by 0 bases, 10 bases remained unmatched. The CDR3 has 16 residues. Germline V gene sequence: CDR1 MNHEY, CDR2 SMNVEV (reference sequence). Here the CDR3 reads CASKMLAGPFSYEQYF. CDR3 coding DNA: TGTGCCAGCAAGATGCTAGCGGGACCCTTCTCCTACGAGCAGTACTTC.

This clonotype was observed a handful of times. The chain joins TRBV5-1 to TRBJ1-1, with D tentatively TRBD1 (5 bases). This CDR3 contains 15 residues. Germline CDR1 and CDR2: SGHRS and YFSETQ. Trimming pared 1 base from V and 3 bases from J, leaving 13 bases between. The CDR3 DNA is TGCGCCAGCAGCTTGTGGGCAGGGAAGGACACTGAAGCTTTCTTT. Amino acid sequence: CASSLWAGKDTEAFF.

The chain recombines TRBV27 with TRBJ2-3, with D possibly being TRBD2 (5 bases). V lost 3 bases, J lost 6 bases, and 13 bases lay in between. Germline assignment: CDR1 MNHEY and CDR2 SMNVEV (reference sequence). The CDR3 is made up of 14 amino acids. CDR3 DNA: TGTGCCAGCAGTTTTACCAGAGGGTTTGATACGCAGTATTTT. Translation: CASSFTRGFDTQYF.

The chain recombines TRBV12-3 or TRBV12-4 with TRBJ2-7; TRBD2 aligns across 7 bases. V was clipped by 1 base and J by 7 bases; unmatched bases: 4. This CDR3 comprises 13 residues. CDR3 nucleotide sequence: TGTGCCAGCAGTTTAGGACGTAGCGGGGAGCAGTACTTC. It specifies CASSLGRSGEQYF.

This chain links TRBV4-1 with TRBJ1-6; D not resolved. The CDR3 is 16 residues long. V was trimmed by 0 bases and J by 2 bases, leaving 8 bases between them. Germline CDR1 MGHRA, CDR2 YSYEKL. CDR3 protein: CASSQEGQAYNSPLHF. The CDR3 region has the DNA TGCGCCAGCAGCCAAGAAGGTCAGGCCTATAATTCACCCCTCCACTTT.

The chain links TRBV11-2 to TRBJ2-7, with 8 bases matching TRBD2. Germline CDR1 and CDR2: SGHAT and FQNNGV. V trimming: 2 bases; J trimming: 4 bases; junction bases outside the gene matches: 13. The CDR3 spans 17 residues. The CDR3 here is CASSLNPGGNLGYEQYF. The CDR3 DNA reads TGTGCCAGCAGCTTAAACCCGGGAGGGAATCTTGGGTACGAGCAGTACTTC.

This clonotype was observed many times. The CDR3 loop is CASSMTGYEQYF. Here the CDR3 DNA reads TGTGCCAGCAGTATGACAGGCTACGAGCAGTACTTC. This chain links TRBV27 with TRBJ2-7, with a tentative D call TRBD1 (6 bases). Deletions cut 5 bases from V and 3 bases from J, with 8 bases between. The CDR3 contains 12 residues. Germline lookup yields CDR1 MNHEY and CDR2 SMNVEV (reference sequence).

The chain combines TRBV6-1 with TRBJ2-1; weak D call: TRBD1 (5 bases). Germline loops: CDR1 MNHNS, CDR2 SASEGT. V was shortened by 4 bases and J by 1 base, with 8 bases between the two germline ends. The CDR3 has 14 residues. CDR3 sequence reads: CASSVRVSYNEQFF. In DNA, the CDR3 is TGTGCCAGCAGTGTCAGGGTTTCCTACAATGAGCAGTTCTTC.

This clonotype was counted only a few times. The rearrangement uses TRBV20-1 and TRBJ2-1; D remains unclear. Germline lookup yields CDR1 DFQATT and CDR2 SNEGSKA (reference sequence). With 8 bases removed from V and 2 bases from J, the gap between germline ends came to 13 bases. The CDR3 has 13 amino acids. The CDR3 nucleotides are TGCAGTATCAGGTCGGTTACCTACAATGAGCAGTTCTTC. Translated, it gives CSIRSVTYNEQFF.

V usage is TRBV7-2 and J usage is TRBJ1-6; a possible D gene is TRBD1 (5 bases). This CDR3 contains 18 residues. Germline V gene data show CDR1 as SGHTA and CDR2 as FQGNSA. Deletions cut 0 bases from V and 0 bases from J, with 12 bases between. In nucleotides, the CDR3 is TGTGCCAGCAGCTTAGCACGACAGCCGAGCTCCTATAATTCACCCCTCCACTTT. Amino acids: CASSLARQPSSYNSPLHF.